The clone carrying this T cell receptor (beta chain) was seen a few times. Its antigen is undetermined. A J-beta primer mix and a sample-barcoded 5' primer were used in a second PCR of roughly 6 to 11 cycles. Each sample provided no less than 2.5 million CDR3-containing paired-end reads. TCRdb ran MiXCR on the 5' RACE reads and lists one entry per CDR3 protein. This sample has about 940,000 distinct CDR3 sequences, with about 48% found just once. Trimming left V 6 bases short and J 1 base short, with 11 bases between. This CDR3 has 14 residues. The sample belongs to a study of blood T cells in healthy people across ages. The study, taken as a whole, reports: Observed TCR beta diversity per million T cells went down as age went up. This fall followed a roughly linear course with age. Changes in expanded clonotypes were possibly confounded, as the CMV status of donors was unknown. Long-lived donors had more naive CD4+ cells and higher diversity than aged donors.

The clonotype was recovered from a man between 25 and 39 years old in good health. The sequencing sample was made of blood. This rearrangement joins TRBV12-3 or TRBV12-4 to TRBJ2-3; D is ambiguous. The CDR3 loop is CASSDTHRTDTQYF. The DNA for the CDR3 is TGTGCCAGCAGCGACACACATCGCACAGATACGCAGTATTTT.